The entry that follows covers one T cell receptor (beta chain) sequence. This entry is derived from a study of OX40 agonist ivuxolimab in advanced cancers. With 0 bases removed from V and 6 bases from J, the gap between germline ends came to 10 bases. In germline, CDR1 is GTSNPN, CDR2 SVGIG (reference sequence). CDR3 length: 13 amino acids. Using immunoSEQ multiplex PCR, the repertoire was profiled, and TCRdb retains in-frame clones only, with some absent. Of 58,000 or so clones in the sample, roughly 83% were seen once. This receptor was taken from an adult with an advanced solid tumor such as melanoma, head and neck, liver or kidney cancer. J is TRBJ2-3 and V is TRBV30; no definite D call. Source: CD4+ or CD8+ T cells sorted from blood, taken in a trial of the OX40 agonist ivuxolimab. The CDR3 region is CAWSVWISDTQYF. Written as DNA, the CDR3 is TGTGCCTGGAGTGTATGGATTTCGGATACGCAGTATTTT.